The 6 T cell receptor beta chains below come from one sample, sequenced in a study of beta chain features in type 1 diabetes. Since all of the isolated RNA was reverse transcribed, expressed TCRB transcripts were what got sequenced. Only in-frame clones appear in the TCRdb table, and some are missing; sequencing was by immunoSEQ multiplex PCR. In the table there are approximately 240,000 clones, around 15% of which are singletons. Their recognized antigens are unknown. Study conclusions and caveats: Shortening of TCRB CDR3s, moderate but significant, appeared in all four CD4+ subsets of Type 1 diabetes patients.

The sample comprised naive CD4+ T cells from blood. These receptors were collected from a man under 40 with type 1 diabetes.

This clone was seen a handful of times. At the DNA level, this CDR3 is encoded by other sequences in the same sample as well. The chain uses TRBV5-1 and TRBJ2-3; the D gene is possibly TRBD2 (6 bases). V gave up 0 bases and J gave up 6 bases, with 11 bases separating them. The CDR3 is made up of 14 amino acids. Germline lookup yields CDR1 SGHRS and CDR2 YFSETQ. The CDR3 coding sequence is TGCGCCAGCAGCTTGGCCGGAGGGGCCGATACGCAGTATTTT. The encoded protein is CASSLAGGADTQYF.

This clone was seen a handful of times. The V and J genes are TRBV4-2 and TRBJ2-7; a possible D gene is TRBD2 (6 bases). Germline CDR1 LGHNA, CDR2 YNFKEQ. Trimming left V 1 base short and J 5 bases short, with 12 bases between. This CDR3 is built from 14 residues. The CDR3 loop is CASSQVGTVHEQYF. The CDR3 DNA reads TGTGCCAGCAGCCAAGTCGGGACTGTCCACGAGCAGTACTTC.

This clone was observed a single time. J is TRBJ2-7 and V is TRBV7-2; maybe TRBD2 (5 bases). Trimming cost V 0 bases and J 4 bases, with 10 bases left between them. This CDR3 contains 14 residues. Germline V gene sequence: CDR1 SGHTA, CDR2 FQGNSA. Here the CDR3 reads CASSLASALYEQYF. For the CDR3, the DNA is TGTGCCAGCAGCTTAGCTAGCGCCTTATACGAGCAGTACTTC.

DNA of the CDR3: TGTGCCAGCAGTTTTAGAAGGAATGAGCAGTTCTTC. Amino acids: CASSFRRNEQFF. The chain has TRBV28 and TRBJ2-1; D not certain. CDR3 length: 12 residues. The V and J ends lost 3 bases and 7 bases respectively, with 7 bases between them. CDR1 is MDHEN and CDR2 is SYDVKM in the germline V gene.

This clone was seen only a few times. The chain is built from TRBV25-1 and TRBJ2-3; 7 bases align to TRBD1. Trimming at V came to 5 bases and at J to 2 bases, leaving 7 bases not matched to a gene. This CDR3 has 15 amino acids. The germline gives CDR1 MGHDK, CDR2 SYGVNS. The CDR3 reads CASSKGTAFTDTQYF. For the CDR3, the DNA is TGTGCCAGCAGTAAGGGGACAGCTTTCACAGATACGCAGTATTTT.

The V call is TRBV14, the J call TRBJ1-2; unclear D gene. Germline assignment: CDR1 SGHDN and CDR2 FVKESK. The CDR3 length is 13 residues. The V and J ends lost 5 bases and 4 bases respectively, with 11 bases between them. The CDR3 region has the DNA TGTGCCAGCAGCGCCGACCTCGTCTATGGCTACACCTTC. It encodes CASSADLVYGYTF.